The entry that follows covers one T cell receptor beta chain sequence. This clone was found a few times. Its antigen has not been determined. Within one base of it there is no much larger clone, and no base qualities were kept. The immunoSEQ Assay, a bias-controlled multiplex PCR, was used to amplify TCRbeta CDR3 regions from genomic DNA. For the original study's pipeline: Nucleated cell counts per sample were estimated from amplification of reference gene primers within the assay. To quantify the absolute abundance of each unique TCRbeta CDR3 rearrangement, sequence reads were collapsed and filtered. For each sample, productive Simpson clonality was calculated as the square root of Simpson's diversity index across productive rearrangements. Not all clones reach the TCRdb copy of this immuneACCESS table, which keeps in-frame sequences only. Checked studies attribute under half of the gap to unresolved V genes and leave the rest unexplained. Clone size and V and J calls were adopted from that table, with D and trimming inferred from the DNA. The sample table records fewer than 50,000 clones; around 70% of these occur just once. The top ten clones comprise roughly 6.3% of the sample.

Collaborating institutions collected whole blood in K2EDTA tubes following their own protocols. For TCRbeta analysis, collaborators shipped samples as frozen whole blood, isolated PBMCs, or DNA extracted from either of those sample types. The data belong to a study of blood T cell repertoires in COVID-19 (dated by TCRdb to about 2020). As for the study more broadly: Samples covering the acute and convalescent phases of COVID-19 were provided by collaborators in the United States, Italy and Spain. The samples were drawn from the first 160 participants of the ongoing ImmuneRACE study and from some 1,300 subjects provided by 6 global collaborators. Where available, HLA class I and class II types were taken from metadata supplied by the sample provider and were not determined by assay-based typing. The repertoires were made available in a free public database intended to serve as a resource for research on the immune response to SARS-CoV-2. Nearly every sample came with metadata listing a de-identified subject ID, COVID-19 status, age in years and sex. The material from the prospective study consisted of cDNA or gDNA derived from T cells, B-cell-depleted T cells, or PBMCs. The dataset comprised deeply sampled blood TCRbeta repertoires from subjects exposed to, actively infected with, or recovered from COVID-19.

There are 14 amino acids in the CDR3, from cysteine to phenylalanine inclusive. The entry retains the CDR3 DNA only, 42 bases that are in frame from base 1. Relative to germline, V is 2 bases shorter and J is 5 bases shorter, with 12 bases between their ends. CDR1 SGHRS and CDR2 YFSETQ are derived from the germline V gene. Study-level results and caveats: How much clinical and demographic metadata was included differed by source and by participant, and the metadata was provided uncurated.

The sequence links TRBV5-1 to TRBJ2-3; tentative D gene TRBD2, with 5 bases matching. The specimen was peripheral blood. The receptor's source is an elderly man with acute or convalescent COVID-19. The CDR3 loop reads CASSLAAFEDTQYF. At the DNA level, the sequence is TGCGCCAGCAGCTTAGCGGCATTTGAAGATACGCAGTATTTT.